Listed below are T cell receptor beta chains from one sample, sequenced in a study of cytomegalovirus exposure and HLA in healthy donors. Sequenced by immunoSEQ multiplex PCR; TCRdb stores in-frame clones only, minus some. The sample carries over 65,000 clones, roughly 80% recorded once. The sequenced sample consisted of PBMCs. The receptors come from a human donor in good health. Each CDR3 is given with its conserved first and last residue. D genes are given only for firm matches. Not all rows give a size; the values are once, few, many and, for expanded clones, a class.

D	V	J	size	CDR3	DNA
TRBD2	TRBV7-9	TRBJ2-7	-	CSSSPPGLAGGLGEQYF	TGTTCCAGCAGCCCACCGGGACTAGCGGGGGGTCTAGGGGAGCAGTACTTC
TRBD2	TRBV5-1	TRBJ2-1	-	CASSLGPSGYNEQFF	TGCGCCAGCAGCTTGGGGCCTAGCGGTTACAATGAGCAGTTCTTC
-	TRBV29-1	TRBJ2-5	-	CSVFFSARETQYF	TGCAGCGTTTTCTTCAGCGCACGGGAGACCCAGTACTTC
-	TRBV4-3	TRBJ2-2	-	CASSQEAGQFTGELFF	TGCGCCAGCAGCCAAGAGGCCGGACAGTTCACCGGGGAGCTGTTTTTT
-	TRBV5-1	TRBJ2-1	few	CASSIGQSNEQFF	TGCGCCAGCAGCATAGGACAGTCCAATGAGCAGTTCTTC
-	TRBV19	TRBJ1-2	many	CASIGRYHGYTF	TGTGCCAGTATAGGGAGATACCATGGCTACACCTTC
-	TRBV4-3	TRBJ1-1	-	CASSHPDSTEAFF	TGCGCCAGCAGCCACCCGGACAGCACTGAAGCTTTCTTT
TRBD2	TRBV2	TRBJ2-1	-	CASSGLAGLYNEQFF	TGTGCCAGCAGTGGACTAGCGGGGCTTTACAATGAGCAGTTCTTC
TRBD1	TRBV18	TRBJ1-5	-	CASSLGTGANQPQHF	TGTGCCAGCTCCCTAGGGACAGGGGCAAATCAGCCCCAGCATTTT
TRBD2	TRBV6-6	TRBJ2-3	-	CASSPFYSGGTDTQYF	TGTGCCAGCAGCCCCTTTTACAGCGGGGGAACAGATACGCAGTATTTT
TRBD1	TRBV2	TRBJ2-3	-	CASSPDRVTDTQYF	TGTGCCAGCAGTCCCGACAGGGTGACAGATACGCAGTATTTT
-	TRBV7-2	TRBJ2-7	-	CASSYGGSYEQYF	TGTGCCAGCAGCTACGGGGGTTCCTACGAGCAGTACTTC
TRBD2	TRBV15	TRBJ2-3	few	CATSRDSGATDTQYF	TGTGCCACCAGCAGAGATAGCGGGGCCACAGATACGCAGTATTTT
-	TRBV7-2	TRBJ1-1	-	CASSPRTVNTEAFF	TGTGCCAGCAGTCCCAGGACAGTGAACACTGAAGCTTTCTTT
TRBD1	TRBV5-1	TRBJ2-2	-	CASSGTGFTGELFF	TGCGCCAGCAGCGGGACAGGGTTCACCGGGGAGCTGTTTTTT
TRBD1	TRBV7-9	TRBJ2-7	-	CASSLDRGLYEQYF	TGTGCCAGCAGCTTGGACAGGGGGCTCTACGAGCAGTACTTC
-	TRBV11-2	TRBJ2-7	-	CASSFFGGRSGPALHEQYF	TGTGCCAGCAGCTTTTTCGGCGGACGTAGCGGTCCAGCCCTCCACGAGCAGTACTTC
-	TRBV7-8	TRBJ1-1	-	CASSPTGGRYAEAFF	TGTGCCAGCAGCCCTACGGGGGGGCGTTATGCTGAAGCTTTCTTT
-	TRBV10-1	TRBJ2-7	-	CASSEGGGNEQYF	TGCGCCAGCAGTGAGGGGGGGGGCAACGAGCAGTACTTC
-	TRBV27	TRBJ1-1	-	CASSLSIQGPEAFF	TGTGCCAGCAGTTTATCTATCCAGGGCCCTGAAGCTTTCTTT
-	TRBV15	TRBJ1-5	-	CATSGKRTADQPQHF	TGTGCCACCAGCGGAAAGCGGACAGCGGATCAGCCCCAGCATTTT
TRBD2	TRBV4-3	TRBJ2-3	once	CASSQRPGVAGGAGDTQYF	TGCGCCAGCAGCCAGAGACCAGGGGTGGCCGGGGGGGCGGGGGATACGCAGTATTTT
-	TRBV2	TRBJ1-2	-	CASSEALWGHYGYTF	TGTGCCAGCAGTGAAGCGCTGTGGGGGCACTATGGCTACACCTTC
-	TRBV6-1	TRBJ2-7	-	CASKLGSSYEQYF	TGTGCCAGCAAACTAGGGAGCTCCTACGAGCAGTACTTC
TRBD2	TRBV7-9	TRBJ2-3	-	CASSLPTSGGADYTDTQYF	TGTGCCAGCAGCTTGCCGACTAGCGGGGGGGCCGACTACACAGATACGCAGTATTTT
TRBD1	TRBV7-9	TRBJ1-6	-	CASNEGGSNSPLHF	TGTGCCAGCAACGAAGGGGGCTCTAATTCACCCCTCCACTTT
-	TRBV9	TRBJ1-1	-	CASSVGGENTEAFF	TGTGCCAGCAGCGTAGGAGGAGAAAACACTGAAGCTTTCTTT
-	TRBV5-1	TRBJ1-1	-	CASSLVGGIWNTEAFF	TGCGCCAGCAGCTTGGTCGGGGGAATTTGGAACACTGAAGCTTTCTTT
-	TRBV6-6	TRBJ1-1	-	CASSYPRDVTEAFF	TGTGCCAGCAGTTACCCCAGGGATGTAACTGAAGCTTTCTTT
-	TRBV29-1	TRBJ2-6	many	CSVEEGAGFSSGANVLTF	TGCAGCGTTGAAGAAGGAGCTGGTTTCTCCTCTGGGGCCAACGTCCTGACTTTC
-	TRBV7-2	TRBJ2-5	-	CASSLEHREPQYF	TGTGCCAGCAGCTTAGAACATCGGGAACCCCAGTACTTC
TRBD2	TRBV5-1	TRBJ2-2	-	CASNPAGANTGELFF	TGCGCCAGCAACCCAGCGGGGGCGAACACCGGGGAGCTGTTTTTT
-	TRBV9	TRBJ2-1	-	CASSPRGGGTPLF	TGTGCCAGCAGCCCGCGAGGGGGGGGGACACCTCTCTTC
-	TRBV29-1	TRBJ1-5	-	CSVGHGRGNDQPQHF	TGCAGCGTGGGTCACGGCAGGGGCAACGATCAGCCCCAGCATTTT
-	TRBV21-1	TRBJ2-2	-	CASSKGPSGPNTGELFF	TGTGCCAGCAGCAAAGGTCCTAGCGGGCCCAACACCGGGGAGCTGTTTTTT
-	TRBV6-4	TRBJ2-6	-	CASSDSISSGANVLTF	TGTGCCAGCAGTGACTCGATCAGCTCTGGGGCCAACGTCCTGACTTTC
TRBD2	TRBV5-1	TRBJ2-3	few	CASSGMTSPSGDTQYF	TGCGCCAGCAGCGGGATGACTAGCCCCAGTGGAGATACGCAGTATTTT
-	TRBV7-9	TRBJ1-5	-	CASSLLSGEPQHF	TGTGCCAGCAGCTTACTTTCGGGTGAGCCCCAGCATTTT
TRBD1	TRBV19	TRBJ1-1	-	CASLNRGTEAFF	TGTGCCAGCCTGAACAGGGGCACTGAAGCTTTCTTT
-	TRBV7-9	TRBJ1-1	-	CASSLGGVTGKVAEAFF	TGTGCCAGCAGCTTAGGCGGGGTGACTGGGAAAGTGGCTGAAGCTTTCTTT
-	TRBV7-2	TRBJ2-3	-	CASSPQTSTDTQYF	TGTGCCAGCAGCCCTCAGACTAGCACAGATACGCAGTATTTT
TRBD1	TRBV15	TRBJ1-2	-	CATSGRDRGPVWGYTF	TGTGCCACCAGCGGCCGGGACAGGGGGCCGGTTTGGGGCTACACCTTC
-	TRBV7-9	TRBJ2-1	-	CASSLGQGPYNEQFF	TGTGCCAGCAGCTTAGGTCAGGGCCCCTACAATGAGCAGTTCTTC
TRBD1	TRBV7-9	TRBJ2-2	-	CASSDRQGQGETGELFF	TGTGCCAGCAGCGACCGCCAGGGACAGGGGGAAACCGGGGAGCTGTTTTTT
TRBD1	TRBV10-1	TRBJ1-1	-	CASSLARTGVTEAFF	TGCGCCAGCAGTTTGGCCCGGACAGGGGTCACTGAAGCTTTCTTT
-	TRBV6-1	TRBJ2-5	-	CASTSRGETQYF	TGTGCCAGCACCAGTAGGGGGGAGACCCAGTACTTC
TRBD2	TRBV7-9	TRBJ2-5	-	CASSPSGLAGETQYF	TGTGCCAGCAGCCCCTCGGGACTAGCGGGGGAGACCCAGTACTTC
TRBD1	TRBV27	TRBJ2-1	once	CASSLTFRRDRRYYNEQFF	TGTGCCAGCAGTTTAACATTCCGGCGGGACAGGCGATACTACAATGAGCAGTTCTTC
TRBD2	TRBV19	TRBJ2-1	-	CASSFGTRNNEQFF	TGTGCCAGTAGCTTCGGGACTAGGAACAATGAGCAGTTCTTC
-	TRBV5-4	TRBJ2-7	-	CASSPQGTSYEQYF	TGTGCCAGCAGCCCGCAGGGGACCTCCTACGAGCAGTACTTC
TRBD1	TRBV20-1	TRBJ2-1	-	CSAHRGNEQFF	TGCAGTGCTCACAGGGGGAATGAGCAGTTCTTC
TRBD1	TRBV9	TRBJ1-2	-	CASSGGGGVDGYTF	TGTGCCAGCAGCGGAGGAGGGGGCGTAGATGGCTACACCTTC